This is a list of T cell receptor beta chains from one sample in a study of long-term antiretroviral therapy in people with HIV. Profiling relied on immunoSEQ multiplex PCR, and the TCRdb table lists in-frame clones only, not all of them. This sample yields some 31,000 clones, of which roughly 97% are seen a single time; approximately 2% belongs to the top ten. The sample consisted of unsorted PBMCs, taken 7.6 years after starting antiretroviral therapy. All receptors come from a man aged 25 to 40 with HIV. Each CDR3 is given with its conserved first and last residue. Each record gives: J gene, V gene, D gene, clone size, CDR3 DNA, CDR3 protein. A D gene is named only where the DNA matches it firmly. Not all rows give a size; the values are once, few, many and, for expanded clones, a class.

TRBJ2-2 TRBV6-6 . . TGTGCCCTCAAGATGAGTGCGAACACCGGGGAGCTGTTTTTT CALKMSANTGELFF
TRBJ1-5 TRBV4-1 . . TGCGCCAGCAGCCAAGATTGGGCGGGGGGCGACAATCAGCCCCAGCATTTT CASSQDWAGGDNQPQHF
TRBJ1-5 TRBV19 TRBD1 . TGTGCCAGTAGTATAGGACAGGGGCATCAGCCCCAGCATTTT CASSIGQGHQPQHF
TRBJ2-7 TRBV7-9 TRBD1 . TGTGCCAGCAGCTCCGGGACAGGGTTACACGAGCAGTACTTC CASSSGTGLHEQYF
TRBJ1-2 TRBV11-2 . . TGTGCCAGCGCAACCGGGGCCCTATTCTATGGCTACACCTTC CASATGALFYGYTF
TRBJ2-1 TRBV7-9 . . TGTGCCAGCAGCTTAAATAGGTACAATGAGCAGTTCTTC CASSLNRYNEQFF
TRBJ1-2 TRBV7-9 . . TGTGCCAGCAGCCCACTCGGGGGGAGTGATGGCTACACCTTC CASSPLGGSDGYTF
TRBJ2-1 TRBV11-2 . . TGTGCCAGCAGCTTAGGACTAGGTAGGGGCAATGAGCAGTTCTTC CASSLGLGRGNEQFF
TRBJ1-3 TRBV4-3 . . TGCGCCAGCAGCCCGAGCCCCCAGGGAAACACCATATATTTT CASSPSPQGNTIYF
TRBJ1-1 TRBV30 . . TGTGCCTGGAGTGAAGGATGGAGTGGGACTGAAGCTTTCTTT CAWSEGWSGTEAFF
TRBJ2-3 TRBV5-6 TRBD2 . TGTGCCAGCAGCTATGGACTAGAGGAGCAGTATTTT CASSYGLEEQYF
TRBJ2-2 TRBV5-4 TRBD2 . TGTGCCAGCAGACCACAACGGACTAGCGGGAACACCGGGGAGCTGTTTTTT CASRPQRTSGNTGELFF
TRBJ2-1 TRBV5-1 TRBD2 . TGCGCCAGCAGCTTGGCGACTAGCGGACCCTACAATGAGCAGTTCTTC CASSLATSGPYNEQFF
TRBJ1-1 TRBV30 . . TGTGCCTGGCAACTTCCGCACAGGGTAGAGGCTTTCTTT CAWQLPHRVEAFF
TRBJ1-1 TRBV9 . . TGTGCCAGCAGCCCCCGCCCGACGAAGTCCCTTGGGGACACTGAAGCTTTCTTT CASSPRPTKSLGDTEAFF
TRBJ1-5 TRBV11-2 . . TGTGCCAGCAGCTTAGGACCTGGGCAGCCCCAGCATTTT CASSLGPGQPQHF
TRBJ1-5 TRBV5-1 TRBD1 . TGCGCCAGCAGCTTGGGGGACAGTCCGCGCAACAATCAGCCCCAGCATTTT CASSLGDSPRNNQPQHF
TRBJ1-2 TRBV7-9 . . TGTGCCAGCAGCTTCCCCGACGGACTGCCTGGCTACACCTTC CASSFPDGLPGYTF
TRBJ2-5 TRBV5-1 TRBD2 . TGCGCCAGCAGCTTTCCCCAAACTAGCGATTACGTCGAGACCCAGTACTTC CASSFPQTSDYVETQYF
TRBJ1-6 TRBV7-2 TRBD1 . TGTGCCAGCAGCTTAGCGCAGGGGGCCCCAAATTCACCCCTCCACTTT CASSLAQGAPNSPLHF
TRBJ2-1 TRBV30 TRBD2 . TGTGCCTGGACCCACCGGCTAGCGGGAGCTGAGCAGTTCTTC CAWTHRLAGAEQFF
TRBJ2-5 TRBV5-4 . . TGTGCCAGCAGCTATATACCGGGACTGATAAAAGAGACCCAGTACTTC CASSYIPGLIKETQYF
TRBJ2-7 TRBV5-4 . . TGTGCCAGCAGCTTGGACCCGGGACCAGGCCTGGAGCAGTACTTC CASSLDPGPGLEQYF
TRBJ1-1 TRBV4-3 TRBD1 . TGCGCCAGCAGCCAAGATGGGACAGATGAGGCTTTCTTT CASSQDGTDEAFF
TRBJ2-3 TRBV29-1 . . TGCAGCGTTGACTGGTGGAATACAGATACGCAGTATTTT CSVDWWNTDTQYF
TRBJ2-5 TRBV7-2 . . TGTGCCAGCAGCCCCCTAGGGGAGACCCAGTACTTC CASSPLGETQYF
TRBJ2-3 TRBV7-2 . . TGTGCCAGCAGCGGGGGACCGTCGACCTATACGCAGTATTTT CASSGGPSTYTQYF
TRBJ2-1 TRBV2 . few TGTGCCAGCGGAGCTAGTTATCGAAATGAGCAGTTCTTC CASGASYRNEQFF
TRBJ2-3 TRBV7-2 . . TGTGCCAGCAGCTCCTCGGTTGGTGGCCCTAGCACAGATACGCAGTATTTT CASSSSVGGPSTDTQYF
TRBJ1-1 TRBV5-6 TRBD1 once TGTGCCAGCAGCTTTCATCCCGGGACAGGGGTTAACACTGAAGCTTTCTTT CASSFHPGTGVNTEAFF
TRBJ2-3 TRBV11-1 TRBD1 . TGTGCCAGCAGCGCGACAGGGACCTACACAGATACGCAGTATTTT CASSATGTYTDTQYF
TRBJ2-5 TRBV9 . . TGTGCCAGCAGCGTAGGACAGACCCAAGAGACCCAGTACTTC CASSVGQTQETQYF
TRBJ2-1 TRBV7-3 . . TGTGCCAGCACACTACCCGGGGTTAACCCTAATGAGCAGTTCTTC CASTLPGVNPNEQFF
TRBJ2-3 TRBV6-5 . . TGTGCCAGCAGTCCACCTACGGCGGATACGCAGTATTTT CASSPPTADTQYF
TRBJ2-5 TRBV29-1 . once TGCAGCGGTCTCGCAGAGACCCAGTACTTC CSGLAETQYF
TRBJ2-5 TRBV2 TRBD1 . TGTGCCAGCAGTGGGGACAGCTGGCAGACCCAGTACTTC CASSGDSWQTQYF
TRBJ2-7 TRBV5-1 TRBD2 . TGCGCCAGCAGCTCCTCTAGCGGGAGGGCCGTTTACGAGCAGTACTTC CASSSSSGRAVYEQYF
TRBJ2-1 TRBV9 TRBD2 . TGTGCCAGCAGCGCGAGGGGCGGGCCGGGACTAGGGGGCAATGAGCAGTTCTTC CASSARGGPGLGGNEQFF
TRBJ1-6 TRBV7-6 . . TGTGCCAGCAGCCAGGGCCTGGTTGGATCACCCCTCCACTTT CASSQGLVGSPLHF